This is a list of T cell receptor beta chains from one sample in a study of vaccination effects on CD4 cells after COVID-19. Produced via immunoSEQ multiplex PCR; TCRdb's table is partial and in-frame only. The sample yields roughly 25,000 clones, over 55% seen once. For these TCRs, the target antigens are not known. The specimen was CD4+ T cells from PBMCs cultured with HCoV-OC43 spike peptides, collected before COVID-19 vaccination. These receptors were taken from a human donor who received a COVID-19 vaccine. CDR3s include the opening cysteine and the closing phenylalanine or tryptophan. Fields, in order: V gene, J gene, CDR3 protein.

v_gene: TRBV27
j_gene: TRBJ2-7
CDR3aa: CASSFSGRKTGFSYEQYF

v_gene: TRBV2
j_gene: TRBJ2-1
CDR3aa: CASSVLQGAYNEQFF

v_gene: TRBV5-1
j_gene: TRBJ2-1
CDR3aa: CASSLDGHSYNEQFF

v_gene: TRBV2
j_gene: TRBJ2-6
CDR3aa: CASRGWTGGAGANVLTF

v_gene: TRBV7-4
j_gene: TRBJ1-5
CDR3aa: CASSLRQAYHQPQHF

v_gene: TRBV30
j_gene: TRBJ2-3
CDR3aa: CAWSSADTQYF

v_gene: TRBV19
j_gene: TRBJ2-7
CDR3aa: CASSIQRTGRYEQYF

v_gene: TRBV14
j_gene: TRBJ2-7
CDR3aa: CASSQATGAVTYEQYF

v_gene: TRBV7-9
j_gene: TRBJ2-1
CDR3aa: CASSLAPPGMLDEQFF

v_gene: TRBV6-5
j_gene: TRBJ2-7
CDR3aa: CARGETGEQYF

v_gene: TRBV7-9
j_gene: TRBJ2-7
CDR3aa: CASSVSGSHYEQYF

v_gene: TRBV19
j_gene: TRBJ1-1
CDR3aa: CASSDRRAFF

v_gene: TRBV3-1/TRBV3-2
j_gene: TRBJ2-3
CDR3aa: CASSQRVGTDTQYF

v_gene: TRBV5-6
j_gene: TRBJ2-7
CDR3aa: CASSRNRGSWEQYF

v_gene: TRBV6-6
j_gene: TRBJ1-2
CDR3aa: CASFSLGAYGYTF

v_gene: TRBV12-3/TRBV12-4
j_gene: TRBJ2-3
CDR3aa: CASSPIRVDTQYF

v_gene: TRBV6-6
j_gene: TRBJ1-5
CDR3aa: CASIQGESQPQHF

v_gene: TRBV19
j_gene: TRBJ2-7
CDR3aa: CASSDIAGASYEQYF

v_gene: TRBV7-2
j_gene: TRBJ1-4
CDR3aa: CASSLGFGPRNEKLFF

v_gene: TRBV5-1
j_gene: TRBJ2-2
CDR3aa: CASSGGQGIGTGELFF

v_gene: TRBV2
j_gene: TRBJ1-4
CDR3aa: CASSGTASGKLFF

v_gene: TRBV29-1
j_gene: TRBJ2-6
CDR3aa: CSVNPGWGSGANVLTF

v_gene: TRBV5-1
j_gene: TRBJ2-3
CDR3aa: CASSLLQDTQYF

v_gene: TRBV2
j_gene: TRBJ2-7
CDR3aa: CASSGLVQGYEQYF

v_gene: TRBV10-3
j_gene: TRBJ1-4
CDR3aa: CATGPGRGEKLFF

v_gene: TRBV14
j_gene: TRBJ2-3
CDR3aa: CASSHYFSGGRTDTQYF

v_gene: TRBV5-4
j_gene: TRBJ2-7
CDR3aa: CASSLRSTGGAYEQYF

v_gene: TRBV7-2
j_gene: TRBJ1-5
CDR3aa: CASSVRGGSNQPQHF

v_gene: TRBV5-4
j_gene: TRBJ2-7
CDR3aa: CASSFPPNYEQYF

v_gene: TRBV29-1
j_gene: TRBJ2-3
CDR3aa: CSVQLPQGLEYRGTQYF

v_gene: TRBV12-3/TRBV12-4
j_gene: TRBJ1-2
CDR3aa: CATYERGRYGYTF

v_gene: TRBV30
j_gene: TRBJ1-5
CDR3aa: CAWSVQSNQPQHF

v_gene: TRBV5-1
j_gene: TRBJ2-5
CDR3aa: CASSLGNSGRLSAETQYF

v_gene: TRBV6-6
j_gene: TRBJ1-1
CDR3aa: CASSSGTSAPEAFF

v_gene: TRBV7-2
j_gene: TRBJ2-1
CDR3aa: CASSLETRAGGVEQFF

v_gene: TRBV10-3
j_gene: TRBJ2-3
CDR3aa: CAISAASGRGSSTDTQYF

v_gene: TRBV9
j_gene: TRBJ2-7
CDR3aa: CASSAGGNYEQYF

v_gene: TRBV18
j_gene: TRBJ2-1
CDR3aa: CASSPLDRAKGRDEQFF

v_gene: TRBV15
j_gene: TRBJ2-5
CDR3aa: CATSRDSSGPSSQTQYF

v_gene: TRBV5-1
j_gene: TRBJ1-4
CDR3aa: CASSLGTGGSEKLFF

v_gene: TRBV4-1
j_gene: TRBJ1-3
CDR3aa: CASRSPGQGRGNTIYF

v_gene: TRBV2
j_gene: TRBJ1-2
CDR3aa: CASSESRGLSYGYTF

v_gene: TRBV28
j_gene: TRBJ1-5
CDR3aa: CASSLGTDNQPQHF

v_gene: TRBV2
j_gene: TRBJ1-2
CDR3aa: CASSVTQGSHGYTF

v_gene: TRBV11-2
j_gene: TRBJ1-5
CDR3aa: CASSLGQGVNQPQHF

v_gene: TRBV18
j_gene: TRBJ1-1
CDR3aa: CASSKMTGAPNTEAFF